This T cell receptor beta chain originates from a study of a mutant IDH1 vaccine in newly diagnosed glioma. About the research overall: The study started vaccination 4-6 weeks after radiotherapy alone, or with temozolomide cycles. Scheduled at week 35, visit V12 preceded visit V13, held at week 47. Most patients had radiochemotherapy with temozolomide before enrollment; others had one alone.

Time point in this sample: week 35, safety follow-up. All doses held 300 ug of mutant IDH1 20-mer peptide, with topical imiquimod. Worth noting for this clone: Its antigen remains unknown.

Here immunoSEQ multiplex PCR was the method, and the copy in TCRdb shows in-frame clones only, minus some. This sample carries 69,000 or so clones, around 86% of them seen once, and the ten largest clones take about 2%. This TCR came from a man aged 25 to 40 with glioma. The source material was PBMCs, sampled from a glioma patient whose treatment included an IDH1 peptide vaccine.

The CDR3 DNA is TGTGCCAGTATACCCCACAGGGGAGACACCGGGGAGCTGTTTTTT. Protein sequence: CASIPHRGDTGELFF. The chain joins TRBV19 to TRBJ2-2, with 7 bases fitting TRBD1. The CDR3 loop spans 15 amino acids. Germline CDR1 LNHDA, CDR2 SQIVND (reference sequence). The V gene end was trimmed by 7 bases and the J gene end by 3 bases; junction bases not matched to a gene: 8.